The 9 T cell receptor beta chains reported below all come from one sample, sequenced in a study of blood T cell repertoires in COVID-19. The method was immunoSEQ multiplex PCR; TCRdb's version includes in-frame clones alone and lacks a portion of them. The data contain 200,000 to 250,000 clones, roughly nine tenths of them singletons. Sequencing used peripheral blood. These TCRs come from a man aged 55-75 years with COVID-19, enrolled during active disease.

This clone was recorded only once. The rearrangement joins TRBV28 to TRBJ2-1, with 11 bases matching TRBD2. With V trimmed by 5 bases and J by 5 bases, 11 bases remained unmatched. The CDR3 contains 17 residues. Germline V lookup: CDR1 MDHEN, CDR2 SYDVKM. For the CDR3, the DNA is TGTGCCAGCAGTAGACTAGCGGGGTTGAGTCTGGACAATGAGCAGTTCTTC. This gives the protein CASSRLAGLSLDNEQFF.

The chain couples TRBV7-2 to TRBJ2-7; D gene uncertain. The CDR3 extends over 14 amino acids. In germline, CDR1 is SGHTA, CDR2 FQGNSA. The V end lost 1 base, the J end lost 5 bases, and 12 bases lay between the germline ends. The CDR3 sequence is CASSLGIDLNEQYF. CDR3 DNA sequence: TGTGCCAGCAGCTTAGGCATAGATCTAAACGAGCAGTACTTC. The variable domain in full, with the rest retrieved from reference TRBV7-2 and TRBJ2-7, is GAGVSQSPSNKVTEKGKDVELRCDPISGHTALYWYRQSLGQGLEFLIYFQGNSAPDKSGLPSDRFSAERTGGSVSTLTIQRTQQEDSAVYLCASSLGIDLNEQYFGPGTRLTVT.

J is TRBJ2-2 and V is TRBV29-1, with TRBD2 matching over 11 bases. The germline CDR1 and CDR2 sequences are SQVTM and ANQGSEA. V was pared by 5 bases and J by 3 bases, with 2 bases of the junction left unmatched. The CDR3 is made up of 14 amino acids. The CDR3 loop reads CSVTSGRDTGELFF. In nucleotides, the CDR3 is TGCAGCGTTACTAGCGGGAGAGACACCGGGGAGCTGTTTTTT.

V gene TRBV9 combines with J gene TRBJ2-1; 10 bases agree with TRBD2. Germline V gene data show CDR1 as SGDLS and CDR2 as YYNGEE. The CDR3 is made up of 16 amino acids. The V and J ends lost 3 bases and 4 bases, in that order; junction bases with no gene match: 7. The CDR3 protein is CASSAAIAGGYNEQFF. The CDR3 DNA reads TGTGCCAGCAGCGCTGCCATAGCGGGAGGTTACAATGAGCAGTTCTTC.

This clone was counted a single time. The rearrangement joins TRBV7-9 to TRBJ1-3, with D possibly being TRBD1 (6 bases). The CDR3 has 13 amino acids. The V end lost 5 bases, the J end lost 4 bases, and 9 bases lay between the germline ends. Germline V gene data show CDR1 as SEHNR and CDR2 as FQNEAQ (reference sequence). The CDR3 is CASSAGQGNTIYF. The CDR3 nucleotides read TGTGCCAGCAGCGCCGGACAGGGAAACACCATATATTTT. The variable domain in full, with the rest retrieved from reference TRBV7-9 and TRBJ1-3, is DTGVSQNPRHKITKRGQNVTFRCDPISEHNRLYWYRQTLGQGPEFLTYFQNEAQLEKSRLLSDRFSAERPKGSFSTLEIQRTEQGDSAMYLCASSAGQGNTIYFGEGSWLTVV.

The rearrangement links TRBV2 to TRBJ2-5; 8 bases are shared with TRBD2. Germline CDR1 and CDR2: SNHLY and FYNNEI. The CDR3 totals 13 residues. Losses at the gene ends were 8 bases for V and 2 bases for J; bases not matched to a gene: 4. Here the CDR3 reads CASARGGQETQYF. DNA for the CDR3: TGTGCCAGCGCACGGGGGGGACAAGAGACCCAGTACTTC.

Only a few counts were recorded for this clone. The genes are TRBV5-1 and TRBJ2-7; TRBD2 aligns across 9 bases. Trimming removed 4 bases from V and 4 bases from J; junction bases left unmatched: 9. The germline V gene encodes CDR1 SGHRS and CDR2 YFSETQ. The CDR3 has 15 residues. The CDR3 DNA is TGCGCCAGCAGCCCCCCCGGGACTAGCATTTACGAGCAGTACTTC. Translation: CASSPPGTSIYEQYF.

The rearrangement links TRBV19 to TRBJ2-2; TRBD2 is a possible D gene (5 bases). Trimming removed 3 bases at V and 2 bases at J, with 13 bases between. Per the germline V gene, CDR1 is LNHDA and CDR2 is SQIVND (reference sequence). The CDR3 sequence is 16 residues long. The CDR3 region is CASSMSGVRNTGELFF. The CDR3 DNA sequence: TGTGCCAGTAGTATGTCCGGGGTAAGAAACACCGGGGAGCTGTTTTTT.

The chain recombines TRBV10-2 with TRBJ2-7, with TRBD2 as a possible D gene (6 bases). V lost 3 bases and J 3 bases, leaving 9 bases between the germline ends. The germline V gene has CDR1 WSHSY and CDR2 SAAADI. The CDR3 sequence is 13 residues long. The CDR3 DNA sequence: TGCGCCAGCAGTGACCCGGGGGTCTACGAGCAGTACTTC. This sequence encodes CASSDPGVYEQYF.